This passage covers 2 T cell receptor beta chains from one sample sequenced in a study of beta chain features in type 1 diabetes. TCRB transcripts that were expressed got sequenced, as all of the isolated RNA had been reverse transcribed. Using immunoSEQ multiplex PCR, the repertoire was profiled, and TCRdb retains in-frame clones only, with some absent. The repertoire consists of about 900,000 clones, with roughly 15% occurring once and the leading ten covering 0.023%. Input material: naive CD4+ T cells from blood. The receptors shown here come from a young woman in good health.

The chain links TRBV7-2 to TRBJ2-3, with TRBD1 matching 9 bases. The V gene end was trimmed by 2 bases and the J gene end by 6 bases; junction bases not matched to a gene: 9. CDR3 length: 16 residues. CDR1 and CDR2 (germline): SGHTA, FQGNSA. CDR3 residues: CASSLSSGTGWDTQYF. CDR3 nucleotide sequence: TGTGCCAGCAGCTTATCCAGCGGGACAGGGTGGGATACGCAGTATTTT.

This clone was seen more than once but under ten times. The chain is built from TRBV4-2 and TRBJ2-2; D is unresolved. V was cut by 0 bases and J by 11 bases, with 13 bases left in between. The germline gives CDR1 LGHNA, CDR2 YNFKEQ. This CDR3 has 14 residues. In DNA form, the CDR3 reads TGTGCCAGCAGCCAAGATCGGCTGGGGAAAGAGCTGTTTTTT. Its translation: CASSQDRLGKELFF.